Below, 25 T cell receptor beta chains from the same sample are listed, as sequenced in a study of Ad26.COV2.S vaccination and SARS-CoV-2 variants. Sequencing used immunoSEQ multiplex PCR; TCRdb keeps in-frame clones, though not all of them. This sample has about 350,000 clones, with around 89% found just once. Regarding treatment: some 20 received Ad26.COV2.S at low or high dose, single or two shots; 5 received placebo; per-sample allocation not given. Vaccine and placebo recipients were sampled on day 63 after the first injection. The material was peripheral blood, obtained in a trial of Ad26.COV2.S vaccine versus placebo. These receptor sequences come from a person between 18 and 65 years old who received the Ad26.COV2.S COVID-19 vaccine or a placebo.

This clone has only one observation. The chain uses TRBV7-9 and TRBJ1-1; D is undetermined. Germline V lookup: CDR1 SEHNR, CDR2 FQNEAQ (reference sequence). V shed 3 bases and J shed 1 base, with 12 bases lying between them. The CDR3 has 15 amino acids. CDR3 amino acids: CASSFGGSKNTEAFF. The CDR3 nucleotides are TGTGCCAGCAGCTTTGGCGGGTCCAAGAACACTGAAGCTTTCTTT.

The chain combines TRBV6-5 with TRBJ1-1, with D perhaps matching TRBD1 (5 bases). V was shortened by 2 bases and J by 11 bases, with 15 bases between the two germline ends. Germline V gene sequence: CDR1 MNHEY, CDR2 SVGAGI. This CDR3 spans 13 amino acids. CDR3 amino acids: CASSYAGTSNAFF. CDR3 nucleotide sequence: TGTGCCAGCAGTTACGCTGGGACTTCGAATGCTTTCTTT.

This chain connects TRBV19 to TRBJ1-5, with D hard to call. This CDR3 comprises 15 residues. CDR1 is LNHDA and CDR2 is SQIVND in the germline V gene (reference sequence). V lost 1 base, J lost 0 bases, and 7 bases lay in between. DNA of the CDR3: TGTGCCAGTAGTATAGTCGGGAATAGCAATCAGCCCCAGCATTTT. Translated: CASSIVGNSNQPQHF.

The chain uses TRBV5-4 and TRBJ2-7; D is undetermined. Trimming took 4 bases from V and 2 from J, leaving 16 bases between them. This CDR3 is built from 15 residues. Per the germline V gene, CDR1 is SGHNT and CDR2 is YYREEE (reference sequence). In DNA form, the CDR3 reads TGTGCCAGCAGCCTGGATGAGGACCAACCCTACGAGCAGTACTTC. Amino acid sequence: CASSLDEDQPYEQYF. The complete variable domain, with remaining parts taken from reference TRBV5-4 and TRBJ2-7, reads ETGVTQSPTHLIKTRGQQVTLRCSSQSGHNTVSWYQQALGQGPQFIFQYYREEENGRGNFPPRFSGLQFPNYSSELNVNALELDDSALYLCASSLDEDQPYEQYFGPGTRLTVT.

This clone was found a few times. One junction end does not reproduce the germline sequence, and a read error may be involved. The chain is built from TRBV6-2 or TRBV6-3 and TRBJ2-7; weak D call: TRBD1 (6 bases). Per the germline V gene, CDR1 is MNHEY and CDR2 is SVGEGT. The CDR3 runs 11 residues. The CDR3 protein is CASSYGQGPFF. CDR3 in DNA: TGTGCCAGCAGTTATGGGCAGGGGCCCTTCTTC.

The gene calls are TRBV10-3 and TRBJ1-5; D is uncertain. Trimming took off 6 bases at V and 0 bases at J, with 3 bases between the two ends. The CDR3 loop spans 12 amino acids. CDR1 and CDR2 from the germline V gene are ENHRY and SYGVKD. The CDR3 spells CAIRGSNQPQHF. The CDR3 DNA follows: TGTGCCATCAGGGGTAGCAATCAGCCCCAGCATTTT.

The gene calls are TRBV7-6 and TRBJ1-2; D is unclear. The CDR3 loop spans 16 amino acids. Germline loops: CDR1 SGHVS, CDR2 FNYEAQ. V was shortened by 4 bases and J by 5 bases, with 20 bases between the two germline ends. CDR3 coding DNA: TGTGCCAGCAGCTCCCGCGCCGACCGCCGGGAATATGGCTACACCTTC. Its protein is CASSSRADRREYGYTF.

V and J are TRBV6-2 or TRBV6-3 and TRBJ2-3; D call uncertain. CDR3 length: 14 residues. The germline V and J ends were trimmed by 4 bases and 4 bases, with 12 bases remaining between them. CDR1 is MNHEY, CDR2 SVGEGT, per germline. DNA of the CDR3: TGTGCCAGCAGTTTAGGAGTTCGGGCAGATACGCAGTATTTT. Protein product: CASSLGVRADTQYF.

The V and J genes are TRBV27 and TRBJ1-6; no clear D gene. The CDR3 length is 12 residues. From germline, CDR1 is MNHEY and CDR2 SMNVEV (reference sequence). V was cut by 7 bases and J by 11 bases, with 12 bases left in between. The chain's CDR3 is CASTGGMAPLHF. As DNA, the CDR3 is TGTGCCAGCACTGGTGGGATGGCACCCCTCCACTTT.

This sequence joins TRBV3-1 (or the pseudogene TRBV3-2) and TRBJ1-1, with D perhaps matching TRBD1 (6 bases). Deletions cut 5 bases from V and 0 bases from J, with 10 bases between. Germline V gene sequence: CDR1 LGHDT, CDR2 YNNKEL (reference sequence). This CDR3 spans 14 amino acids. This CDR3 is CASSAGQMNTEAFF. DNA for the CDR3: TGTGCCAGCAGCGCCGGACAGATGAACACTGAAGCTTTCTTT.

CDR3 nucleotides: TGTGCCAGCAGCCTCCCAAAAGCCGGGACTAGCGGGGGTCGGCAGGAGCAGTACTTC. This codes for CASSLPKAGTSGGRQEQYF. The chain carries TRBV3-1 (or the pseudogene TRBV3-2) and TRBJ2-7, with TRBD2 identical over 14 bases. The V segment lost 4 bases and the J segment 7 bases; nucleotides outside the gene matches: 18. From germline, CDR1 is LGHDT and CDR2 YNNKEL (reference sequence). The CDR3 is made up of 19 amino acids.

V usage is TRBV18 and J usage is TRBJ2-3; 7 bases line up with TRBD1. The CDR3 is 14 residues long. V dropped 2 bases and J dropped 4; count of bases not matched to a gene: 3. Germline loops: CDR1 KGHSH, CDR2 LQKENI. CDR3 sequence: CASSPGQAPDTQYF. Written as DNA, the CDR3 is TGTGCCAGCTCACCAGGACAGGCTCCAGATACGCAGTATTTT.

The chain uses TRBV4-2 and TRBJ1-2; D possibly corresponds to TRBD1 (6 bases). Looked up from germline, CDR1 is LGHNA and CDR2 is YNFKEQ. The CDR3 is 13 residues long. The V gene lost 5 bases and the J gene lost 6 bases, with 13 bases spanning the gap. As DNA, the CDR3 is TGTGCCAGCAGCGCGAGGTCAGGGGATGGCTACACCTTC. Amino acid sequence: CASSARSGDGYTF.

The chain recombines TRBV7-2 with TRBJ1-3; D might be TRBD1 (5 bases). V lost 4 bases and J lost 0, with 13 bases in between. The CDR3 is 16 residues long. CDR1 and CDR2 from the germline V gene are SGHTA and FQGNSA. CDR3: CASSSGTTGSGNTIYF. CDR3 bases: TGTGCCAGCAGCTCCGGGACGACTGGCTCTGGAAACACCATATATTTT.

This clone was counted once. The J gene is TRBJ1-1, the V gene TRBV19, with D perhaps matching TRBD1 (5 bases). Germline assignment: CDR1 LNHDA and CDR2 SQIVND (reference sequence). The V gene lost 0 bases and the J gene lost 10 bases, with 12 bases spanning the gap. The CDR3 has 13 residues. In DNA, the CDR3 is TGTGCCAGTAGTATAGATCGGGGCCTGGTAGCTTTCTTT. It encodes CASSIDRGLVAFF. Full variable domain (missing parts from reference TRBV19 and TRBJ1-1): DGGITQSPKYLFRKEGQNVTLSCEQNLNHDAMYWYRQDPGQGLRLIYYSQIVNDFQKGDIAEGYSVSREKKESFPLTVTSAQKNPTAFYLCASSIDRGLVAFFGQGTRLTVV.

This clone showed up just a few times. The chain has TRBV6-2 or TRBV6-3 and TRBJ2-3; TRBD2 might be the D (6 bases). Trimming removed 6 bases at V and 7 bases at J, with 17 bases between. Germline CDR1 is MNHEY and CDR2 is SVGEGT. The CDR3 totals 14 residues. CDR3 loop: CASSILRDFNTQYF. In DNA, the CDR3 is TGTGCCAGCAGCATACTCAGGGACTTCAATACGCAGTATTTT.

This sequence joins TRBV11-3 and TRBJ1-6; the D is unclear. Germline V gene lookup returns CDR1 SGHNT and CDR2 YENEEA. V lost 6 bases and J lost 9, with 9 bases in between. CDR3 length equals 12 residues. The CDR3 is CASRRICSPLHF. In DNA, the CDR3 is TGTGCCAGCAGACGTATATGTTCACCCCTCCACTTT.

The chain links TRBV5-1 to TRBJ1-1; D is possibly TRBD1 (6 bases). The ends were cut back, 3 bases at V and 0 bases at J, with 21 bases in the middle. There are 18 residues in the CDR3. The germline V gene has CDR1 SGHRS and CDR2 YFSETQ. The CDR3 is CASSSGFTGLVLNTEAFF. The CDR3 DNA sequence: TGCGCCAGCAGCTCCGGCTTTACAGGGCTTGTCCTGAACACTGAAGCTTTCTTT. The full variable domain, its missing parts supplied by reference TRBV5-1 and TRBJ1-1, is KAGVTQTPRYLIKTRGQQVTLSCSPISGHRSVSWYQQTPGQGLQFLFEYFSETQRNKGNFPGRFSGRQFSNSRSEMNVSTLELGDSALYLCASSSGFTGLVLNTEAFFGQGTRLTVV.

The V and J genes are TRBV27 and TRBJ1-3; 9 bases line up with TRBD1. The germline V gene encodes CDR1 MNHEY and CDR2 SMNVEV (reference sequence). V lost 5 bases and J lost 1; bases outside the gene matches: 9. The CDR3 contains 17 residues. This CDR3 reads CASSALGGTGSGNTIYF. CDR3 DNA: TGTGCCAGCAGTGCCTTAGGAGGGACAGGGTCTGGAAACACCATATATTTT.

The CDR3 region has the DNA TGTGCCAGCAGGCCGTTTTTCGTTAATCAGCCCCAGCATTTT. Residues: CASRPFFVNQPQHF. The chain links TRBV6-5 to TRBJ1-5; D remains ambiguous. Germline CDR1 reads MNHEY; CDR2 reads SVGAGI. The ends were cut back, 6 bases at V and 4 bases at J, with 13 bases in the middle. This CDR3 has 14 residues.

This rearrangement joins TRBV7-3 to TRBJ2-7, with a tentative D call TRBD1 (5 bases). The germline gives CDR1 SGHTA, CDR2 FQGTGA. The CDR3 sequence is 13 residues long. Between the trimmed V and J ends, which lost 8 bases and 4 bases, there was a span of 15 bases. The CDR3 sequence: CASGAMSGYEQYF. The DNA for the CDR3 is TGTGCCAGCGGCGCTATGTCAGGGTACGAGCAGTACTTC.

The J gene is TRBJ1-1, the V gene TRBV19, with a weak D call TRBD1 (5 bases). Looked up from germline, CDR1 is LNHDA and CDR2 is SQIVND (reference sequence). The CDR3 covers 16 residues. V lost 6 bases to trimming and J lost 4 bases, with 21 bases between them. CDR3 sequence: CASSLAVGTSGTEAFF. CDR3 sequence (DNA): TGTGCCAGTAGCCTCGCGGTTGGGACCTCTGGCACTGAAGCTTTCTTT. The whole variable domain, filled in from reference TRBV19 and TRBJ1-1, reads DGGITQSPKYLFRKEGQNVTLSCEQNLNHDAMYWYRQDPGQGLRLIYYSQIVNDFQKGDIAEGYSVSREKKESFPLTVTSAQKNPTAFYLCASSLAVGTSGTEAFFGQGTRLTVV.

This clone has only one observation. This sequence joins TRBV7-2 and TRBJ2-7, with 9 bases identical to TRBD1. Germline CDR1 and CDR2: SGHTA and FQGNSA. V shed 4 bases and J 2 bases; nucleotides not matched to a gene: 3. The CDR3 runs to 14 residues. CDR3 sequence: CASSWGQGAYEQYF. For the CDR3, the DNA is TGTGCCAGCAGCTGGGGACAGGGAGCCTACGAGCAGTACTTC.

The rearrangement joins TRBV9 to TRBJ1-6, with D maybe TRBD1 (5 bases). This CDR3 has 15 amino acids. V was shortened by 0 bases and J by 6 bases, with 10 bases between the two germline ends. Germline V lookup: CDR1 SGDLS, CDR2 YYNGEE. CDR3 protein: CASSVAQGPNSPLHF. Written as DNA, the CDR3 is TGTGCCAGCAGCGTAGCGCAGGGCCCTAATTCACCCCTCCACTTT. Variable domain in full (rest from reference TRBV9 and TRBJ1-6): DSGVTQTPKHLITATGQRVTLRCSPRSGDLSVYWYQQSLDQGLQFLIQYYNGEERAKGNILERFSAQQFPDLHSELNLSSLELGDSALYFCASSVAQGPNSPLHFGNGTRLTVT.

The CDR3 nucleotides read TGCGCCAGCAGCTTGGTATACGACCTGAACACTGAAGCTTTCTTT. Its translation is CASSLVYDLNTEAFF. This rearrangement joins TRBV5-1 to TRBJ1-1; D not resolved. V lost 0 bases, J lost 0 bases, and 9 bases lay in between. Germline CDR1 SGHRS, CDR2 YFSETQ. The CDR3 has 15 amino acids.